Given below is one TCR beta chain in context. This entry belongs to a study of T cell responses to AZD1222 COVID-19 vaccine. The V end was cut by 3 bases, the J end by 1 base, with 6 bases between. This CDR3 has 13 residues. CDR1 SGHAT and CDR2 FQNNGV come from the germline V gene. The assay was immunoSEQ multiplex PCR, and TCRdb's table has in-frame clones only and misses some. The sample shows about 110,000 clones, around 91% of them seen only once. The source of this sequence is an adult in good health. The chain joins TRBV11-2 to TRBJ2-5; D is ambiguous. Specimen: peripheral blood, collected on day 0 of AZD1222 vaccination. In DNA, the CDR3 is TGTGCCAGCAGCTTTACGGCCCAAGAGACCCAGTACTTC. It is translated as CASSFTAQETQYF.